This TCR beta chain is drawn from a study of human T cells and chemical hapten exposure. One entry per CDR3 protein, called by TCRdb with MiXCR from the RACE reads. This table holds around 340,000 distinct CDR3 sequences, around 6.9% found once. This CDR3 has 16 amino acids. V dropped 0 bases and J dropped 7; count of bases not matched to a gene: 8. Germline assignment: CDR1 MNHNS and CDR2 SASEGT. This sample's time point: patch test 1, 2 weeks after DPC sensitization. As for treatment: therapeutic diphenylcyclopropenone sensitization with weekly scalp DPC. Only after blood had been drawn was each patch test applied.

The receptor comes from a woman younger than 35 with alopecia areata. Some clones in this sample may be carry-over from other donors' samples. This material consisted of whole blood, taken in connection with sensitization to the hapten diphenylcyclopropenone (DPC). The chain is built from TRBV6-1 and TRBJ1-2, with 10 bases aligning to TRBD1. In DNA, the CDR3 is TGTGCCAGCAGTGAAGCCGCAGGGACAGGGGCCGCTGGCTACACCTTC. The encoded protein is CASSEAAGTGAAGYTF.